Below are 21 T cell receptor beta chains sequenced from a single sample in a study of CD8 T cells in Susac syndrome. cDNA came from around 0.5 to 1 ug RNA primed by random hexamers. TCRdb fed the immunoSEQ multiplex PCR reads into MiXCR, producing one record per CDR3 protein. The sample consists of approximately 120,000 distinct CDR3 sequences, more than 75% of them appearing once. Sequencing was carried out using CD8+ T cells from PBMCs. Source of these receptors: a human donor with multiple sclerosis.

J is TRBJ1-4 and V is TRBV3-1, with D possibly being TRBD1 (5 bases). In germline, CDR1 is LGHDT, CDR2 YNNKEL (reference sequence). The CDR3 sequence is 16 residues long. Trimming cost V 4 bases and J 0 bases, with 12 bases left between them. The CDR3 DNA is TGTGCCAGCAGCCCGTGGATAGGGGCAACTAATGAAAAACTGTTTTTT. Translating it yields CASSPWIGATNEKLFF.

This chain links TRBV25-1 with TRBJ2-1; 7 bases map to TRBD2. With V trimmed by 1 base and J by 6 bases, 3 bases remained unmatched. This CDR3 has 14 residues. CDR1 and CDR2 (germline): MGHDK, SYGVNS. The CDR3 coding sequence is TGTGCCAGCAGTGAATGGGAGGGTGGCAATGAGCAGTTCTTC. As protein: CASSEWEGGNEQFF.

This clonotype came up a few times. This chain joins TRBV29-1 and TRBJ2-1; the match to TRBD2 covers 7 bases. This CDR3 is 14 amino acids long. CDR1 and CDR2 (germline): SQVTM, ANQGSEA. V lost 2 bases, J lost 6 bases, and 7 bases stayed unmatched. In DNA form, the CDR3 reads TGCAGCGTTGAACTAGCGGAAACTACCAATGAGCAGTTCTTC. Protein: CSVELAETTNEQFF.

The V and J genes are TRBV6-2 or TRBV6-3 and TRBJ2-7, with a weak D call TRBD1 (6 bases). This CDR3 contains 14 residues. Between the trimmed V and J ends, which lost 5 bases and 5 bases, there was a span of 16 bases. Per the germline V gene, CDR1 is MNHEY and CDR2 is SVGEGT. This CDR3 reads CASSTPQGYHEQYF. The DNA for the CDR3 is TGTGCCAGCAGTACTCCACAGGGATACCACGAGCAGTACTTC.

This clonotype was detected only once. This chain connects TRBV5-4 to TRBJ2-3; 13 bases fit TRBD2. CDR1 is SGHNT, CDR2 YYREEE, per germline (reference sequence). The CDR3 covers 16 residues. V shed 2 bases, J shed 4 bases, and the junction held 4 bases outside the gene matches. The CDR3 region is CASSFGLAGVADTQYF. Written as DNA, the CDR3 is TGTGCCAGCAGCTTTGGACTAGCGGGAGTAGCAGATACGCAGTATTTT.

The V call is TRBV12-5, the J call TRBJ2-2; D is uncertain. The CDR3 consists of 16 residues. The germline V gene encodes CDR1 LGHNT and CDR2 FRNRAP. V shed 1 base and J shed 6 bases, with 15 bases lying between them. CDR3 DNA: TGTGCTAGTGGTTTGGAAGTCCCCGGAAGGCCCGGGGAGCTGTTTTTT. Translated, it gives CASGLEVPGRPGELFF.

The rearrangement links TRBV7-9 to TRBJ2-1; 9 bases fit TRBD2. The CDR3 runs to 13 residues. The V gene end was trimmed by 5 bases and the J gene end by 14 bases; junction bases not matched to a gene: 10. CDR1 SEHNR and CDR2 FQNEAQ come from the germline V gene (reference sequence). The CDR3 here is CASSTPLAGDEFF. CDR3 nucleotide sequence: TGTGCCAGCAGCACCCCCTTAGCGGGAGATGAGTTCTTC.

V is TRBV2 and J is TRBJ2-7, with unresolved D. V was trimmed by 6 bases and J by 6 bases, leaving 12 bases between them. CDR3 size: 12 residues. Germline V gene data show CDR1 as SNHLY and CDR2 as FYNNEI. CDR3 DNA sequence: TGTGCCAGCAGCGCCCGTTCGTTCGAGCAGTACTTC. Its protein product is CASSARSFEQYF. Full variable domain (rest looked up from reference TRBV2 and TRBJ2-7): EPEVTQTPSHQVTQMGQEVILRCVPISNHLYFYWYRQILGQKVEFLVSFYNNEISEKSEIFDDQFSVERPDGSNFTLKIRSTKLEDSAMYFCASSARSFEQYFGPGTRLTVT.

CDR3 sequence: CSARDGQASGYGYTF. CDR3 DNA: TGCAGTGCTAGAGATGGGCAGGCGTCGGGCTATGGCTACACCTTC. V gene TRBV20-1 combines with J gene TRBJ1-2, with no clear D. This CDR3 has 15 residues. Germline CDR1 is DFQATT and CDR2 is SNEGSKA (reference sequence). V lost 0 bases to trimming and J lost 4 bases, with 15 bases between them.

V and J are TRBV6-2 or TRBV6-3 and TRBJ2-7, with no clear D. This CDR3 is 14 amino acids long. The V gene lost 7 bases and the J gene lost 0 bases, with 13 bases spanning the gap. CDR1 is MNHEY and CDR2 is SVGEGT in the germline V gene. CDR3 DNA sequence: TGTGCCAGCAATACACTAATCGGCTCCTACGAGCAGTACTTC. Protein product: CASNTLIGSYEQYF.

The gene calls are TRBV3-1 and TRBJ2-2, with 9 bases fitting TRBD2. This CDR3 contains 17 residues. The germline gives CDR1 LGHDT, CDR2 YNNKEL (reference sequence). With 0 bases clipped from V and 3 bases from J, the junction kept 5 bases outside the gene matches. CDR3 in amino acids: CASSQEGLAGYTGELFF. The DNA for the CDR3 is TGTGCCAGCAGCCAAGAAGGGCTAGCGGGATACACCGGGGAGCTGTTTTTT.

This clonotype was observed a handful of times. This chain joins TRBV10-1 and TRBJ2-7; D may correspond to TRBD1 or TRBD2 (5 bases each). The CDR3 extends over 11 amino acids. The germline V gene has CDR1 WNHNN and CDR2 SYGVQD (reference sequence). V lost 8 bases and J lost 4, with 9 bases in between. CDR3 sequence (DNA): TGCGCCAGCGGGGACCCTTACGAGCAGTACTTC. Amino acid sequence: CASGDPYEQYF.

This chain uses TRBV29-1 with TRBJ1-1, with TRBD1 as a possible D gene (5 bases). The ends were cut back, 3 bases at V and 4 bases at J, with 12 bases in the middle. Looked up from germline, CDR1 is SQVTM and CDR2 is ANQGSEA. The CDR3 consists of 13 residues. Here the CDR3 reads CSVESGSGTEAFF. The CDR3 DNA follows: TGCAGCGTTGAGTCAGGGAGCGGCACTGAAGCTTTCTTT.

The gene calls are TRBV5-4 and TRBJ2-3; 9 bases are a match to TRBD2. The germline gives CDR1 SGHNT, CDR2 YYREEE (reference sequence). The trim removed 6 bases at V and 2 bases at J, leaving 7 bases unmatched. The CDR3 extends over 15 amino acids. The CDR3 loop is CASTDPSGNTDTQYF. The CDR3 nucleotides read TGTGCCAGCACCGACCCTAGCGGGAACACAGATACGCAGTATTTT. The whole variable domain, remainder taken from reference TRBV5-4 and TRBJ2-3, is ETGVTQSPTHLIKTRGQQVTLRCSSQSGHNTVSWYQQALGQGPQFIFQYYREEENGRGNFPPRFSGLQFPNYSSELNVNALELDDSALYLCASTDPSGNTDTQYFGPGTRLTVL.

The V and J genes are TRBV14 and TRBJ2-3, with D perhaps assigned TRBD1 or TRBD2 (6 bases each). CDR1 and CDR2 from the germline V gene are SGHDN and FVKESK. V shed 6 bases and J shed 4 bases, with 11 bases lying between them. The CDR3 consists of 13 residues. CDR3 nucleotides: TGTGCCAGCAGTTTCGGGGGCCCAGATACGCAGTATTTT. Amino acids: CASSFGGPDTQYF.

V gene TRBV3-1 combines with J gene TRBJ2-2; no clear D gene. This CDR3 comprises 13 residues. In germline, CDR1 is LGHDT, CDR2 YNNKEL (reference sequence). The V end lost 6 bases, the J end lost 5 bases, and 10 bases lay between the germline ends. The CDR3 coding sequence is TGTGCCAGCAGTGGTGACCCAACCGGGGAGCTGTTTTTT. Protein sequence: CASSGDPTGELFF.

This chain connects TRBV6-5 to TRBJ2-7; the D gene is possibly TRBD1 (6 bases). CDR1 and CDR2 from the germline V gene are MNHEY and SVGAGI. This CDR3 has 13 amino acids. V was pared by 7 bases and J by 6 bases, with 16 bases between. CDR3 in amino acids: CASNQGSGAEQYF. DNA for the CDR3: TGTGCCAGCAACCAAGGGTCAGGGGCCGAGCAGTACTTC.

CDR3 DNA: TGTGCCAGCAGCTTAGTCTCGATTGGGGGGGAGCAGTACTTC. It specifies CASSLVSIGGEQYF. This chain uses TRBV7-9 with TRBJ2-7; perhaps TRBD2 as D (6 bases). Germline CDR1 is SEHNR and CDR2 is FQNEAQ (reference sequence). The CDR3 extends over 14 amino acids. V lost 1 base and J lost 7, with 14 bases in between.

The rearrangement uses TRBV5-6 and TRBJ2-2; D may be TRBD1 or TRBD2 (5 bases each). The CDR3 spans 16 residues. V lost 4 bases, J lost 4 bases, and 17 bases lay in between. Germline V CDR1 and CDR2: SGHDT, YYEEEE. The CDR3 DNA reads as TGTGCCAGCAGCCTGGGGGTTGGGGGACCCACCGGGGAGCTGTTTTTT. The encoded protein is CASSLGVGGPTGELFF.

V usage is TRBV20-1 and J usage is TRBJ1-1; D is ambiguous. The germline V gene has CDR1 DFQATT and CDR2 SNEGSKA (reference sequence). The CDR3 extends over 12 amino acids. Trimming cost V 0 bases and J 11 bases, with 13 bases left between them. Written as DNA, the CDR3 is TGCAGTGCTAGAGACGCCCTCGGAGGGGCTTTCTTT. Translating it yields CSARDALGGAFF.

The chain combines TRBV20-1 with TRBJ2-7; TRBD1 aligns across 10 bases. Germline V lookup: CDR1 DFQATT, CDR2 SNEGSKA (reference sequence). The CDR3 consists of 13 residues. The trim removed 3 bases at V and 7 bases at J, leaving 6 bases unmatched. The CDR3: CSARTGQGVEQYF. CDR3 bases: TGCAGTGCTAGGACCGGACAGGGGGTAGAGCAGTACTTC.